Listed below are T cell receptor beta chains from one sample, sequenced in a study of CD8 T cells in ankylosing spondylitis. TCRdb re-derived calls from the 5' RACE reads in MiXCR, one entry per CDR3 protein. The sample consists of some 800,000 distinct CDR3 sequences, about an eighth of them appearing once. Sample: blood, either unsorted or a sorted T cell fraction (not recorded which). The receptor source for this set is a male donor with ankylosing spondylitis. The CDR3 runs from the conserved cysteine through the conserved F or W. A D gene is named only where the DNA matches it firmly. Clone size, where shown, is once, few, many, or a class for clones that have expanded.

j_gene: TRBJ2-4
d_gene: -
abundance: few
len: 14
v_gene: TRBV6-5
CDR3nt: TGTGCCAGCATTTTAGGGGGAGCCAAAAACATTCAGTACTTC
CDR3aa: CASILGGAKNIQYF

j_gene: TRBJ1-1
d_gene: TRBD1
abundance: many
len: 14
v_gene: TRBV20-1
CDR3nt: TGCAGTGCTAGGACAGGGGTATTGAACACTGAAGCTTTCTTT
CDR3aa: CSARTGVLNTEAFF

j_gene: TRBJ1-2
d_gene: TRBD1
abundance: -
len: 15
v_gene: TRBV9
CDR3nt: TGTGCCAGCAGCGCGACCGGGACAGGGCAAGTCGGCTACACCTTC
CDR3aa: CASSATGTGQVGYTF

j_gene: TRBJ2-5
d_gene: TRBD1
abundance: -
len: 15
v_gene: TRBV4-1
CDR3nt: TGCGCCAGCAGCCAAGACGACAGGGAGAGAGAGACCCAGTACTTC
CDR3aa: CASSQDDRERETQYF

j_gene: TRBJ2-5
d_gene: -
abundance: few
len: 15
v_gene: TRBV20-1
CDR3nt: TGCAGTGCTAGAGATTATCGGGGGGCTCAAGAGACCCAGTACTTC
CDR3aa: CSARDYRGAQETQYF

j_gene: TRBJ2-1
d_gene: -
abundance: few
len: 13
v_gene: TRBV29-1
CDR3nt: TGCAGCCTGGGAAGGGGGTCCTACAATGAGCAGTTCTTC
CDR3aa: CSLGRGSYNEQFF

j_gene: TRBJ2-3
d_gene: TRBD2
abundance: -
len: 16
v_gene: TRBV7-2
CDR3nt: TGTGCCAGCAGCCGAGGACTAGCGGGAGGTGTGGATACGCAGTATTTT
CDR3aa: CASSRGLAGGVDTQYF

j_gene: TRBJ2-2
d_gene: TRBD1
abundance: few
len: 17
v_gene: TRBV5-1
CDR3nt: TGCGCCAGCAGCTTCCCGACCGGGACAGGGGACACCGGGGAGCTGTTTTTT
CDR3aa: CASSFPTGTGDTGELFF

j_gene: TRBJ1-5
d_gene: -
abundance: few
len: 16
v_gene: TRBV5-5
CDR3nt: TGTGCCAGCAGCTTGGTTGTCTCAGGGACGGGACAGCCCCAGCATTTT
CDR3aa: CASSLVVSGTGQPQHF

j_gene: TRBJ1-2
d_gene: -
abundance: many
len: 15
v_gene: TRBV7-2
CDR3nt: TGTGCCAGCAGCTTGAGGATTACACAGCTATATGGCTACACCTTC
CDR3aa: CASSLRITQLYGYTF

j_gene: TRBJ1-3
d_gene: TRBD1
abundance: -
len: 15
v_gene: TRBV10-3
CDR3nt: TGTGCCATCAGCCCACTGACAGGGTTGGGAAACACCATATATTTT
CDR3aa: CAISPLTGLGNTIYF

j_gene: TRBJ1-3
d_gene: -
abundance: few
len: 17
v_gene: TRBV3-1
CDR3nt: TGTGCCAGCAGCCACAGAGCGACAGGCAACTCTGGAAACACCATATATTTT
CDR3aa: CASSHRATGNSGNTIYF

j_gene: TRBJ2-3
d_gene: -
abundance: many
len: 13
v_gene: TRBV20-1
CDR3nt: TGCAGTGCTCTAGAGACAGTAACCAATACGCAGTATTTT
CDR3aa: CSALETVTNTQYF